This TCR beta chain was obtained from a study of CD8+ T cells in alopecia areata. Notes on the study in general: Tofacitinib yielded significantly lower scalp clonality and fewer expanded CD8+ clones among the top 100.

In the case of this clone: The antigen remains unidentified. The sample has other DNA sequences that encode this CDR3 too.

RNA extraction and reverse transcription yielded cDNA as sequencing template. Using immunoSEQ multiplex PCR, the repertoire was profiled, and TCRdb retains in-frame clones only, with some absent. The sample lists 200,000 to 250,000 clones, more than 55% occurring once. The V gene lost 4 bases and the J gene lost 0 bases, with 4 bases spanning the gap. The CDR3 is made up of 12 amino acids. CDR1 is SQVTM, CDR2 ANQGSEA, per germline. This sample's treatment: oral pan-JAK inhibitor, 5-10 mg twice daily. The TCR comes from a human donor with alopecia areata. The material was CD4+ T cells sorted from blood, obtained at approximately week 42, from a patient treated with tofacitinib. The V and J genes are TRBV29-1 and TRBJ1-5, with D unclear. CDR3: CSVGYSNQPQHF. The DNA for the CDR3 is TGCAGCGTTGGATATAGCAATCAGCCCCAGCATTTT. The whole variable domain, remainder taken from reference TRBV29-1 and TRBJ1-5, is SAVISQKPSRDICQRGTSLTIQCQVDSQVTMMFWYRQQPGQSLTLIATANQGSEATYESGFVIDKFPISRPNLTFSTLTVSNMSPEDSSIYLCSVGYSNQPQHFGDGTRLSIL.